This is a list of T cell receptor beta chains from one sample in a study of T cell changes during pregnancy in multiple sclerosis. Clones were read by immunoSEQ multiplex PCR, and TCRdb kept only the in-frame ones, dropping some. Of tens of thousands of clones listed, 90% were seen once; the top ten hold approximately 2%. The sequences come from peripheral blood, collected in the second trimester of pregnancy. The source of these receptors is a female donor in good health, enrolled as a control in a pregnancy study. Each CDR3 is given without its conserved first and last residue.

cdr3_aa,j_call,v_call
ASSPGETQY,TRBJ2-5,TRBV7-8
ASSTTGGAWTHT,TRBJ1-2,TRBV2
SVPGMRTEAF,TRBJ1-1,TRBV29-1
ASSQELGGPGYEQY,TRBJ2-7,TRBV4-2
ASSVGAGGPNEQF,TRBJ2-1,TRBV9
ASSSGQGSPTGTGELF,TRBJ2-2,TRBV5-4
ASSSAFSGNTIY,TRBJ1-3,TRBV6-5
ASSYSNRGGQPQH,TRBJ1-5,TRBV6-5
SVAGGPETQY,TRBJ2-5,TRBV29-1
ASSPITANNEQF,TRBJ2-1,TRBV7-9
ASSPRGGLTVNTEAF,TRBJ1-1,TRBV4-1
ASSYSGSYEQY,TRBJ2-7,TRBV6-5
ASSRTGGEGEKLF,TRBJ1-4,TRBV5-1
ASSLTGSDEQY,TRBJ2-7,TRBV27
ASSYRGSLFNTEAF,TRBJ1-1,TRBV6-5